A single sample gave rise to the 27 T cell receptor delta chains below, sequenced in a study of Vδ1+ human thymocytes. Study results and limitations: Highly polyclonal TRG and TRD repertoires with Gaussian CDR3 length distributions appeared in thymus.

The antigens these receptors bind are not known. Sequences come from RNA converted to cDNA by reverse transcription. Multiplex PCR used pooled V-gene forward primers and a constant-region reverse primer to amplify CDR3s. TCRdb called clones from the multiplex PCR reads again using CATT. The data hold about 50,000 delta-chain clones, with roughly 16% observed a single time. The sample consisted of Vdelta1+ gamma-delta thymocytes from the thymus. Subset meaning: FACS-sorted CD3+ TCRalphabeta- TCRVdelta1+ TCRVdelta2- thymocytes. All receptors come from a girl under three years old who had congenital heart surgery.

The genes are TRDV1 and TRDJ1; 11 positions agree with TRDD3. V shed 6 bases and J 1 base; nucleotides not matched to a gene: 19. CDR1 TSWWSYY and CDR2 QGS come from the germline V gene. The CDR3 extends over 20 amino acids. CDR3 DNA: TGTGCTCTTGGTCTTAGGGGGGAGTTGGGGGATACGCACCTCACCGATAAACTCATCTTT. Translated, it gives CALGLRGELGDTHLTDKLIF.

This clone was detected a few times. The rearrangement uses TRDV1 and TRDJ1, with 10 bases identical to TRDD3. Germline V gives CDR1 TSWWSYY, CDR2 QGS. Unmatched junction bases numbered 5, after V lost 4 bases and J lost 3 bases. This CDR3 region has 15 residues. The DNA of the CDR3 is TGTGCTCTTGGGGCCGGGGGATACGCGGCCGATAAACTCATCTTT. Its protein product is CALGAGGYAADKLIF.

The rearrangement uses TRDV1 and TRDJ1; 8 bases align to TRDD3. Looked up from germline, CDR1 is TSWWSYY and CDR2 is QGS. The CDR3 is made up of 21 amino acids. J lost 0 bases, V lost 4 bases, and 22 bases had no gene match. In nucleotides, the CDR3 is TGTGCTCTTGGGGGCTTCCCTCACGGGGATACACAATCAATTTACACCGATAAACTCATCTTT. It encodes CALGGFPHGDTQSIYTDKLIF.

A few counts support this clone. The rearrangement uses TRDV1 and TRDJ1, with TRDD2 identical over 8 bases. V trimming: 0 bases; J trimming: 2 bases; junction bases outside the gene matches: 23. Germline-derived CDR1 and CDR2 are TSWWSYY and QGS. The length of the CDR3 is 22 residues. CDR3 loop: CALGELFADFLRIRGRTDKLIF. The CDR3 DNA sequence: TGTGCTCTTGGGGAACTGTTTGCTGACTTCCTACGTATCCGGGGGAGAACCGATAAACTCATCTTT.

V usage is TRDV1 and J usage is TRDJ1; 13 bases match TRDD3. This CDR3 has 23 residues. V shed 3 bases, J shed 0 bases, and the junction held 22 bases outside the gene matches. Germline V gene lookup returns CDR1 TSWWSYY and CDR2 QGS. CDR3 protein: CALGDQYLPTGGYAPPYTDKLIF. CDR3 nucleotides: TGTGCTCTTGGGGACCAATACCTACCGACTGGGGGATACGCCCCCCCTTACACCGATAAACTCATCTTT.

This clone has more than one count but fewer than ten. The chain employs TRDV2 and TRDJ1; a possible D gene is TRDD3 (6 bases). The CDR3 runs 17 residues. Germline V gene data show CDR1 as GEAIGNYY and CDR2 as EKD. V shed 1 base and J shed 0 bases, with 17 bases lying between them. The CDR3 DNA reads as TGTGCCTGTGACACGATACGTCGGTGGGGTAACACCGATAAACTCATCTTT. It translates to CACDTIRRWGNTDKLIF.

This clone was counted a few times. This same CDR3 is encoded by further DNA sequences in the sample. The V and J genes are TRDV1 and TRDJ1; 12 nucleotides agree with TRDD3. The V gene end was trimmed by 0 bases and the J gene end by 1 base; junction bases not matched to a gene: 21. The CDR3 is 23 residues long. CDR1 is TSWWSYY, CDR2 QGS, per germline. CDR3: CALGELVGRTGGTGGYSTDKLIF. In DNA, the CDR3 is TGTGCTCTTGGGGAACTAGTAGGGCGGACCGGGGGCACTGGGGGATACTCCACCGATAAACTCATCTTT.

V is TRDV1 and J is TRDJ1; 8 bases agree with TRDD3. CDR3 length: 18 amino acids. Germline V gene data show CDR1 as TSWWSYY and CDR2 as QGS. V lost 8 bases, J lost 5 bases, and 22 bases stayed unmatched. CDR3 coding DNA: TGTGCTCTTCTTCCCCACCCCTGGGGGAATTTGTATCCGGATAAACTCATCTTT. It translates to CALLPHPWGNLYPDKLIF.

This clone was seen a few times. This chain links TRDV1 with TRDJ1; possibly TRDD2 or TRDD3 for D (9 bases each). The V gene's germline CDR1 is TSWWSYY and CDR2 QGS. The CDR3 totals 23 residues. V lost 1 base and J 0 bases, leaving 33 bases between the germline ends. The CDR3 region is CALGEPFLPTRLYWGTYTDKLIF. In DNA form, the CDR3 reads TGTGCTCTTGGGGAACCCTTCCTTCCTACGAGACTGTACTGGGGGACTTACACCGATAAACTCATCTTT.

This clone has only a few counts. This chain uses TRDV1 with TRDJ1; D ambiguous. The CDR3 length is 14 residues. V was pared by 2 bases and J by 0 bases, with 7 bases between. Germline V gives CDR1 TSWWSYY, CDR2 QGS. CDR3 in DNA: TGTGCTCTTGGGGAAGTGATCCACACCGATAAACTCATCTTT. Translating gives CALGEVIHTDKLIF.

This clone occurred once. This chain joins TRDV1 and TRDJ1, with D possibly TRDD3 on 5 matching bases. This CDR3 is 16 amino acids long. Trimming pared 3 bases from V and 9 bases from J, leaving 23 bases between. The germline V gene has CDR1 TSWWSYY and CDR2 QGS. In DNA form, the CDR3 reads TGTGCTCTTGGGGACCTGACCCCCTGGGCCAACGGGGAACTCATCTTT. It yields the protein CALGDLTPWANGELIF.

The rearrangement links TRDV1 to TRDJ1; 9 nucleotides agree with TRDD3. This CDR3 comprises 23 residues. Trimming cost V 0 bases and J 0 bases; bases outside gene matches: 23. Germline V gene lookup returns CDR1 TSWWSYY and CDR2 QGS. In DNA, the CDR3 is TGTGCTCTTGGGGAACTCATCCTGCTTCGGGGGATACTTGGCGGGGGTTACACCGATAAACTCATCTTT. It codes for CALGELILLRGILGGGYTDKLIF.

This clone occurred a few times. The gene calls are TRDV1 and TRDJ1; D is uncertain. The length of the CDR3 is 16 residues. V was cut by 1 base and J by 0 bases, with 12 bases left in between. The germline gives CDR1 TSWWSYY, CDR2 QGS. The CDR3 DNA sequence: TGTGCTCTTGGGGAACGGTGTGGTCCGTACACCGATAAACTCATCTTT. This sequence encodes CALGERCGPYTDKLIF.

This clone was detected a few times. A junction end diverges from the germline sequence, so it may reflect a read error. The J gene is TRDJ1, the V gene TRDV1, with 9 positions matching TRDD3. The CDR3 is 18 amino acids. Per the germline V gene, CDR1 is TSWWSYY and CDR2 is QGS. CDR3 coding DNA: TGTGCTCTTGGGGAAGGGCTGGGGATACGCGTATCCTCCGATAAACTTATCTTT. It yields the protein CALGEGLGIRVSSDKLIF.

The V and J genes are TRDV1 and TRDJ1; 8 bases are a match to TRDD3. Looked up from germline, CDR1 is TSWWSYY and CDR2 is QGS. Germline trimming cut 3 bases from V and 0 bases from J; bases unmatched to any gene: 27. The CDR3 has 23 amino acids. CDR3 in amino acids: CALGEASTYAKMGDASYTDKLIF. In DNA form, the CDR3 reads TGTGCTCTTGGGGAGGCTTCCACATACGCTAAAATGGGGGATGCCTCATACACCGATAAACTCATCTTT.

This clone has more than one count but fewer than ten. V is TRDV1 and J is TRDJ1, with TRDD2 identical over 8 bases. Germline V lookup: CDR1 TSWWSYY, CDR2 QGS. V gave up 1 base and J gave up 3 bases; unmatched junction bases: 10. The CDR3 has 17 residues. CDR3 amino acids: CALGEPSVSSYSDKLIF. The CDR3 bases are TGTGCTCTTGGGGAACCATCGGTTTCTTCCTACTCCGATAAACTCATCTTT.

The V call is TRDV1, the J call TRDJ2, with 11 bases fitting TRDD3. Germline V gene data show CDR1 as TSWWSYY and CDR2 as QGS. CDR3 length equals 20 residues. V trimming: 4 bases; J trimming: 3 bases; junction bases outside the gene matches: 16. The CDR3: CALGGPLVLGDTYLTAQLFF. The CDR3, as DNA: TGTGCTCTTGGGGGCCCCCTCGTGCTGGGGGATACTTACCTGACAGCACAACTCTTCTTT.

This chain links TRDV1 with TRDJ1, with a weak D call TRDD2 (5 bases). CDR3 length equals 13 residues. Germline V CDR1 and CDR2: TSWWSYY, QGS. The ends were cut back, 4 bases at V and 6 bases at J, with 12 bases in the middle. The CDR3 is CALGGPYPHKLIF. CDR3 in DNA: TGTGCTCTTGGGGGACCCTACCCCCATAAACTCATCTTT.

This clone was observed a handful of times. The chain has TRDV1 and TRDJ1; TRDD3 matches at 9 bases. Germline values: CDR1 TSWWSYY, CDR2 QGS. The CDR3 is made up of 19 amino acids. J lost 3 bases, V lost 1 base, and 15 bases had no gene match. The CDR3 reads CALGEPTGPAGGIPDKLIF. In nucleotides, the CDR3 is TGTGCTCTTGGGGAACCCACTGGGCCAGCGGGGGGGATACCCGATAAACTCATCTTT.

This clone was detected a few times. The chain is built from TRDV1 and TRDJ1; 12 bases fit TRDD3. This CDR3 spans 23 amino acids. J was trimmed by 2 bases and V by 1 base; bases with no gene match: 23. CDR1 is TSWWSYY, CDR2 QGS, per germline. In DNA, the CDR3 is TGTGCTCTTGGGGAACCCCCCCCCACTGGGGGATACTCTTCTTACCAGATTACCGATAAACTCATCTTT. Protein product: CALGEPPPTGGYSSYQITDKLIF.

The V and J genes are TRDV1 and TRDJ1, with D tentatively TRDD3 (7 bases). V lost 1 base, J lost 0 bases, and 33 bases lay in between. CDR3 size: 23 residues. Germline values: CDR1 TSWWSYY, CDR2 QGS. In DNA, the CDR3 is TGTGCTCTTGGGGAACCCTCGGCCTTCCCACGTACTGGGGCCCAACCGTACACCGATAAACTCATCTTT. It translates to CALGEPSAFPRTGAQPYTDKLIF.

This chain links TRDV1 with TRDJ1; 11 positions match TRDD3. CDR1 and CDR2 from the germline V gene are TSWWSYY and QGS. The junction had 15 bases not matched to a gene; V was cut back by 5 bases and J by 4 bases. The CDR3 totals 18 residues. The CDR3 coding sequence is TGTGCTCTTGGGCGGGAGCTGGGGGATACTCGGGTGAGCGATAAACTCATCTTT. Translated, it gives CALGRELGDTRVSDKLIF.

As to this clone: An end of the junction does not agree with germline; a read error may underlie this. This sequence joins TRDV1 and TRDJ1, with a possible D match to TRDD3 (6 bases). Per the germline V gene, CDR1 is TSWWSYY and CDR2 is QGS. The CDR3 consists of 21 residues. CDR3 DNA: TGTGCTCTTGGGGAAACCCCACCTAGGTCCCCGAGATACGGTCGGGCCGATAATCTCATCTTT. Amino acid sequence: CALGETPPRSPRYGRADNLIF.

This clone has a handful of counts. The rearrangement joins TRDV1 to TRDJ1; unclear D gene. CDR3 length: 16 amino acids. The V gene lost 5 bases and the J gene lost 8 bases, with 24 bases spanning the gap. Germline loops: CDR1 TSWWSYY, CDR2 QGS. Here the CDR3 DNA reads TGTGCTCTTGGGAGGCTTCAACTCCGAGTGCGGTACAAACTCATCTTT. Translated, it gives CALGRLQLRVRYKLIF.

The rearrangement links TRDV1 to TRDJ1; D unresolved. Trimming pared 0 bases from V and 11 bases from J, leaving 16 bases between. The germline V gene encodes CDR1 TSWWSYY and CDR2 QGS. The length of the CDR3 is 14 residues. CDR3 amino acids: CALGELGRAGGLIF. Written as DNA, the CDR3 is TGTGCTCTTGGGGAACTAGGAAGGGCTGGAGGCCTCATCTTT.

The chain links TRDV1 to TRDJ1; the D is unclear. V gave up 3 bases and J gave up 1 base, with 15 bases separating them. The CDR3 loop spans 16 amino acids. The germline V gene has CDR1 TSWWSYY and CDR2 QGS. CDR3: CALGDESRGVTDKLIF. The CDR3, as DNA: TGTGCTCTTGGGGACGAATCCCGCGGGGTCACCGATAAACTCATCTTT.

This chain joins TRDV1 and TRDJ2, with 9 bases identical to TRDD3. The germline V gene has CDR1 TSWWSYY and CDR2 QGS. After removal of 4 bases from V and 6 bases from J, the junction contained 27 bases not matched to a gene. The CDR3 spans 22 residues. CDR3 residues: CALGASAQVLGDEVSGAAQLFF. For the CDR3, the DNA is TGTGCTCTTGGGGCCTCGGCGCAGGTACTGGGGGACGAAGTGTCTGGGGCAGCACAACTCTTCTTT.